This entry is about one T cell receptor beta chain. Trimming shortened V by 7 bases and J by 3 bases, and 21 bases separated the two germline ends. The CDR3 covers 16 residues. Germline CDR1 is MNHEY and CDR2 is SVGAGI. TCRdb fed the RT-PCR reads into MiXCR, producing one record per CDR3 protein. In the table there are about 700,000 distinct CDR3 sequences, 13% to 15% of which are singletons. This chain connects TRBV6-5 to TRBJ1-1; TRBD1 might be the D (5 bases). Sequenced sample: memory CD4+ T cells from blood. This TCR was sampled from a female donor in good health, serving as a healthy control. CDR3 sequence: CASTTDLGRGDTEAFF. CDR3 nucleotides: TGTGCCAGCACCACTGATCTTGGGCGAGGGGACACTGAAGCTTTCTTT.